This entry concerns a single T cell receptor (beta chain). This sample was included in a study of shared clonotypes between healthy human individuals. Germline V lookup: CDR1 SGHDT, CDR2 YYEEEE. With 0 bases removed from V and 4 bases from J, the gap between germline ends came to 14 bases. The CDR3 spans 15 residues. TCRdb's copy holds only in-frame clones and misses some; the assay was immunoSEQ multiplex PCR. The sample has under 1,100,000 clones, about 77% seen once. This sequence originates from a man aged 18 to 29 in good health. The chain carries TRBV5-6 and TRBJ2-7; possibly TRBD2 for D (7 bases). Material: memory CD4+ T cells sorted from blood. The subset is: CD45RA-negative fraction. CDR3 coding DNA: TGTGCCAGCAGCTTGGTAGGGGGGGCGACTTACGAGCAGTACTTC. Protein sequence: CASSLVGGATYEQYF.